The 7 T cell receptor beta chains in this list originate from one sample, sequenced in a study of OX40 agonist ivuxolimab in advanced cancers. Profiling relied on immunoSEQ multiplex PCR, and the TCRdb table lists in-frame clones only, not all of them. Among around 38,000 clones, 75% to 90% were seen once, and the ten largest hold over 10%. The sequencing here drew on CD4+ or CD8+ T cells sorted from blood, taken in a trial of the OX40 agonist ivuxolimab. The receptors were sampled from an adult with an advanced solid tumor such as melanoma, head and neck, liver or kidney cancer.

The chain employs TRBV29-1 and TRBJ2-7; 8 bases agree with TRBD2. Germline CDR1 SQVTM, CDR2 ANQGSEA. This CDR3 comprises 15 residues. V lost 6 bases and J lost 7; bases outside the gene matches: 17. CDR3 region: CSVGRIAGSPVEQYF. CDR3 nucleotides: TGCAGCGTGGGCAGGATAGCGGGATCCCCCGTGGAGCAGTACTTC.

This chain uses TRBV4-3 with TRBJ1-1, with D maybe TRBD1 (6 bases). Germline values: CDR1 LGHNA, CDR2 YSLEER. Trimming shortened V by 2 bases and J by 0 bases, and 10 bases separated the two germline ends. The CDR3 is 15 amino acids. The CDR3 sequence: CASSQCRGMNTEAFF. The CDR3 bases are TGCGCCAGCAGCCAATGCAGGGGAATGAACACTGAAGCTTTCTTT.

In this sample, this clone turned up once. V and J are TRBV27 and TRBJ2-3; no clear D. The CDR3 has 13 residues. The germline gives CDR1 MNHEY, CDR2 SMNVEV (reference sequence). Trimming removed 0 bases at V and 5 bases at J, with 6 bases between. Here the CDR3 reads CASSLSIVDTQYF. In DNA, the CDR3 is TGTGCCAGCAGTTTATCGATAGTAGATACGCAGTATTTT.

This sequence joins TRBV11-2 and TRBJ2-5, with no clear D. The CDR3 extends over 13 amino acids. Trimming pared 3 bases from V and 3 bases from J, leaving 8 bases between. The germline V gene encodes CDR1 SGHAT and CDR2 FQNNGV. The CDR3 is CASSLGRKETQYF. The CDR3 DNA is TGTGCCAGCAGCTTGGGAAGGAAAGAGACCCAGTACTTC.

About this clone: Other DNA sequences of this sample code for an identical CDR3. The chain carries TRBV4-1 and TRBJ2-1; D is undetermined. Germline values: CDR1 MGHRA, CDR2 YSYEKL. The CDR3 is 12 residues long. The V end lost 1 base, the J end lost 7 bases, and 5 bases lay between the germline ends. Here the CDR3 reads CASSQGGNEQFF. CDR3 sequence (DNA): TGCGCCAGCAGCCAAGGAGGTAATGAGCAGTTCTTC.

The chain has TRBV10-3 and TRBJ2-1, with D perhaps matching TRBD1 (5 bases). The length of the CDR3 is 14 residues. The V and J ends lost 7 bases and 6 bases respectively, with 16 bases between them. Germline-derived CDR1 and CDR2 are ENHRY and SYGVKD. The CDR3 DNA sequence: TGTGCCATCACAGGGAATCTTGCATCCAATGAGCAGTTCTTC. The encoded protein is CAITGNLASNEQFF.

The V gene is TRBV5-1, the J gene TRBJ2-7; 9 nucleotides align to TRBD2. Germline V gene sequence: CDR1 SGHRS, CDR2 YFSETQ. The CDR3 is made up of 15 amino acids. V lost 2 bases to trimming and J lost 3 bases; unmatched junction nucleotides: 6. CDR3 amino acids: CASSFRASGNYEQYF. DNA for the CDR3: TGCGCCAGCAGCTTTCGGGCTAGCGGGAACTACGAGCAGTACTTC.